The 14 T cell receptor beta chains in this list originate from one sample, sequenced in a study of beta chain features in type 1 diabetes. Whole-study results and caveats: TCRB CDR3s were moderately but significantly shorter in Type 1 diabetes patients in all four CD4+ subsets.

Expressed TCRB transcripts were sequenced after all isolated RNA was converted to cDNA. Sequencing was performed with immunoSEQ multiplex PCR; in TCRdb, only in-frame clones are kept and a portion is missing. The sample lists hundreds of thousands of clones, over 12% occurring once. Which antigens these TCRs recognize remains unknown. The sequenced sample consisted of naive CD4+ T cells from blood. The receptors come from a man between 18 and 29 years old with type 1 diabetes.

This clone was found a few times. The chain combines TRBV15 with TRBJ1-1; no clear D. Germline CDR1 LNHNV, CDR2 YYDKDF (reference sequence). Trimming cost V 0 bases and J 4 bases, with 9 bases left between them. The length of the CDR3 is 14 residues. The chain's CDR3 is CATSRDAVSTEAFF. The CDR3 DNA is TGTGCCACCAGCAGAGATGCGGTAAGCACTGAAGCTTTCTTT.

This clone occurred a few times. The rearrangement links TRBV28 to TRBJ2-5, with 7 positions matching TRBD1. This CDR3 spans 14 amino acids. From germline, CDR1 is MDHEN and CDR2 SYDVKM. V lost 5 bases to trimming and J lost 0 bases; unmatched junction nucleotides: 3. The DNA of the CDR3 is TGTGCCAGCAGTATCGACAGGGACCAAGAGACCCAGTACTTC. Residues: CASSIDRDQETQYF.

This chain's CDR3 is CASSTPQRNYGYTF. The DNA of the CDR3 is TGTGCCAGCAGCACTCCACAGCGAAACTATGGCTACACCTTC. The V call is TRBV28, the J call TRBJ1-2; D is undetermined. This CDR3 region has 14 residues. Germline V lookup: CDR1 MDHEN, CDR2 SYDVKM. The ends were cut back, 6 bases at V and 2 bases at J, with 13 bases in the middle.

CDR3 nucleotides: TGCGCCAGCAGCTTGTCGGCGGGATCGAACACCGGGGAGCTGTTTTTT. Protein product: CASSLSAGSNTGELFF. J is TRBJ2-2 and V is TRBV5-1; D possibly corresponds to TRBD2 (6 bases). Germline CDR1 and CDR2: SGHRS and YFSETQ. The CDR3 totals 16 residues. The V and J ends lost 1 base and 0 bases respectively, with 10 bases between them. Complete variable domain (other parts from reference TRBV5-1 and TRBJ2-2): KAGVTQTPRYLIKTRGQQVTLSCSPISGHRSVSWYQQTPGQGLQFLFEYFSETQRNKGNFPGRFSGRQFSNSRSEMNVSTLELGDSALYLCASSLSAGSNTGELFFGEGSRLTVL.

The CDR3 loop is CASSPTGEETEAFF. In DNA, the CDR3 is TGTGCCAGCTCACCGACAGGGGAGGAAACTGAAGCTTTCTTT. The chain employs TRBV18 and TRBJ1-1, with TRBD1 matching over 8 bases. The ends lost 3 bases at V and 5 bases at J; junction bases unmatched: 5. The germline V gene encodes CDR1 KGHSH and CDR2 LQKENI. This CDR3 is built from 14 residues.

Note on this clone: This sample also contains other DNA sequences that code for the same CDR3. This chain joins TRBV5-1 and TRBJ2-5; no firm D call. V lost 0 bases and J lost 2, with 8 bases in between. Germline V gene lookup returns CDR1 SGHRS and CDR2 YFSETQ. The CDR3 consists of 14 residues. CDR3 sequence: CASSLGRIQETQYF. The CDR3 region has the DNA TGCGCCAGCAGCTTGGGGCGGATTCAAGAGACCCAGTACTTC.

This chain joins TRBV6-5 and TRBJ2-3; tentative D call: TRBD1 (5 bases). Trimming took off 4 bases at V and 5 bases at J, with 10 bases between the two ends. Germline V gene lookup returns CDR1 MNHEY and CDR2 SVGAGI. The CDR3 spans 13 residues. CDR3 protein: CASSFPGLDTQYF. The CDR3 coding sequence is TGTGCCAGCAGTTTCCCAGGGCTAGATACGCAGTATTTT.

The chain links TRBV5-1 to TRBJ2-1; 10 bases are shared with TRBD2. J was trimmed by 3 bases and V by 0 bases; bases with no gene match: 0. Germline V gene sequence: CDR1 SGHRS, CDR2 YFSETQ. The CDR3 has 15 residues. The CDR3 DNA is TGCGCCAGCAGCTTGGGGACTAGCGGCTACAATGAGCAGTTCTTC. Its protein product is CASSLGTSGYNEQFF.

This chain uses TRBV4-3 with TRBJ2-2; 8 bases are a match to TRBD1. Germline assignment: CDR1 LGHNA and CDR2 YSLEER. The CDR3 totals 13 residues. V lost 0 bases, J lost 10 bases, and 1 base stayed unmatched. The CDR3 DNA reads TGCGCCAGCAGCCAAGACAGGGGGCAGGAGCTGTTTTTT. It yields the protein CASSQDRGQELFF.

The CDR3 DNA reads TGCAGCGTTTATTGGGGACAGGGAGAGACCCAGTACTTC. Translating gives CSVYWGQGETQYF. This chain connects TRBV29-1 to TRBJ2-5; 9 nucleotides line up with TRBD1. The CDR3 length is 13 residues. V shed 5 bases and J 4 bases; nucleotides not matched to a gene: 5. CDR1 is SQVTM, CDR2 ANQGSEA, per germline.

The chain couples TRBV5-1 to TRBJ2-1; 7 bases align to TRBD1. Germline CDR1 and CDR2: SGHRS and YFSETQ. V shed 4 bases, J shed 0 bases, and the junction held 4 bases outside the gene matches. The CDR3 runs to 15 residues. Here the CDR3 reads CASSPDRSSYNEQFF. The CDR3 DNA follows: TGCGCCAGCAGCCCGGACAGGAGCTCCTACAATGAGCAGTTCTTC. The full variable domain, rest sourced from reference TRBV5-1 and TRBJ2-1, is KAGVTQTPRYLIKTRGQQVTLSCSPISGHRSVSWYQQTPGQGLQFLFEYFSETQRNKGNFPGRFSGRQFSNSRSEMNVSTLELGDSALYLCASSPDRSSYNEQFFGPGTRLTVL.

The chain is built from TRBV30 and TRBJ2-5; 7 bases are shared with TRBD2. Germline CDR1 reads GTSNPN; CDR2 reads SVGIG (reference sequence). V dropped 4 bases and J dropped 1; count of bases not matched to a gene: 0. The CDR3 is 12 residues long. The chain's CDR3 is CAWTSGQETQYF. The CDR3 nucleotides read TGTGCCTGGACTAGCGGCCAAGAGACCCAGTACTTC.

In regard to this clone: The sample carries other DNA sequences with the same CDR3. The V and J genes are TRBV28 and TRBJ2-3; D is unclear. Germline V gene sequence: CDR1 MDHEN, CDR2 SYDVKM. The CDR3 runs 13 residues. The V end was cut by 6 bases, the J end by 3 bases, with 10 bases between. The CDR3 sequence is CASSLGRTDTQYF. CDR3 DNA sequence: TGTGCCAGCAGCCTTGGACGGACAGATACGCAGTATTTT.

The sample holds a few counts of this clone. This chain connects TRBV5-4 to TRBJ2-5; 13 bases agree with TRBD2. This CDR3 has 19 amino acids. Germline CDR1 reads SGHNT; CDR2 reads YYREEE (reference sequence). Germline trimming cut 3 bases from V and 3 bases from J; bases unmatched to any gene: 14. CDR3 protein: CASSSPGLAGVADKETQYF. The DNA of the CDR3 is TGTGCCAGCAGCTCTCCCGGACTAGCGGGAGTCGCCGATAAAGAGACCCAGTACTTC.